The rows below give T cell receptor beta chains drawn from one sample of a study of cytomegalovirus exposure and HLA in healthy donors. Here immunoSEQ multiplex PCR was the method, and the copy in TCRdb shows in-frame clones only, minus some. This table has about 210,000 clones, about four fifths appearing once. Input material: PBMCs. Receptors were obtained from a woman aged 45 to 65 in good health and CMV-seropositive. Both conserved end residues are part of each CDR3. The order of the fields is J gene, D gene, V gene, clone size, CDR3 protein, CDR3 DNA. D genes are given only for firm matches. A clone size is listed for some rows: how often the clone was seen (once, few, many), or a class if it is expanded.

J gene: TRBJ1-2; D gene: TRBD1; V gene: TRBV11-2; clone size: .; CDR3 protein: CASSLVVGQLSGYTF; CDR3 DNA: TGTGCCAGCAGCTTAGTGGTGGGACAGCTGAGTGGCTACACCTTC
J gene: TRBJ1-5; D gene: .; V gene: TRBV7-2; clone size: .; CDR3 protein: CASSLAGGDQPQHF; CDR3 DNA: TGTGCCAGCAGCTTAGCGGGAGGGGATCAGCCCCAGCATTTT
J gene: TRBJ2-5; D gene: .; V gene: TRBV7-2; clone size: .; CDR3 protein: CASSLGLVKTQYF; CDR3 DNA: TGTGCCAGCAGCTTAGGTCTAGTTAAGACCCAGTACTTC
J gene: TRBJ1-2; D gene: .; V gene: TRBV7-2; clone size: once; CDR3 protein: CASSLATENYGYTF; CDR3 DNA: TGTGCCAGCAGCTTAGCTACAGAAAACTATGGCTACACCTTC
J gene: TRBJ2-3; D gene: .; V gene: TRBV29-1; clone size: .; CDR3 protein: CSVEGQVVDTQYF; CDR3 DNA: TGCAGCGTTGAGGGCCAGGTGGTAGATACGCAGTATTTT
J gene: TRBJ2-1; D gene: .; V gene: TRBV7-2; clone size: few; CDR3 protein: CASSLASGYNEQFF; CDR3 DNA: TGTGCCAGCAGCTTAGCGTCGGGGTACAATGAGCAGTTCTTC
J gene: TRBJ2-1; D gene: TRBD1; V gene: TRBV7-3; clone size: once; CDR3 protein: CASSSGAAGGEDEQFF; CDR3 DNA: TGTGCCAGCAGCTCCGGTGCGGCAGGGGGAGAGGATGAGCAGTTCTTC
J gene: TRBJ1-1; D gene: .; V gene: TRBV5-6; clone size: .; CDR3 protein: CASSRTRSRLNTEAFF; CDR3 DNA: TGTGCCAGCAGCCGCACCCGGTCTAGATTGAACACTGAAGCTTTCTTT
J gene: TRBJ2-3; D gene: TRBD2; V gene: TRBV2; clone size: once; CDR3 protein: CASSGGLAGGTDTQYF; CDR3 DNA: TGTGCCAGCAGTGGGGGACTAGCGGGGGGCACAGATACGCAGTATTTT
J gene: TRBJ1-4; D gene: TRBD1; V gene: TRBV9; clone size: .; CDR3 protein: CASSPWTGDATNEKLFF; CDR3 DNA: TGTGCCAGCAGCCCCTGGACAGGCGACGCAACTAATGAAAAACTGTTTTTT
J gene: TRBJ2-3; D gene: TRBD2; V gene: TRBV5-4; clone size: few; CDR3 protein: CASSSLGGGTDTQYF; CDR3 DNA: TGTGCCAGCAGCTCCCTGGGGGGGGGCACAGATACGCAGTATTTT
J gene: TRBJ2-7; D gene: .; V gene: TRBV7-9; clone size: .; CDR3 protein: CSSSLLGDGEQYF; CDR3 DNA: TGTTCCAGCAGCTTACTAGGAGATGGGGAGCAGTACTTC
J gene: TRBJ2-2; D gene: TRBD1; V gene: TRBV19; clone size: .; CDR3 protein: CASNPGQGAGTGELFF; CDR3 DNA: TGTGCCAGCAACCCGGGACAGGGGGCGGGTACCGGGGAGCTGTTTTTT
J gene: TRBJ1-2; D gene: .; V gene: TRBV5-1; clone size: .; CDR3 protein: CASTRGGGYGYTF; CDR3 DNA: TGCGCCAGCACGAGGGGCGGGGGCTATGGCTACACCTTC